This TCR beta chain stems from a study of T-cell memory formation after mild COVID-19. The CDR3 sequence is 18 residues long. Germline assignment: CDR1 SGHTA and CDR2 FQGNSA. Trimming removed 5 bases from V and 0 bases from J; junction bases left unmatched: 9. UMIs and sample barcodes were carried by the TCR alpha and TCR beta cDNA libraries that 5'RACE produced using constant-segment primers. TCRdb redid the calling of the 5' RACE reads with MiXCR, one entry per CDR3 protein. The sample records 300,000 to 350,000 distinct CDR3 sequences, approximately 12% being singletons. Study-wide results and caveats: Pre-infection memory contained some responding clones, which suggested that cross-reactive memory had joined.

Worth noting for this clonotype: Its antigen is still unknown.

V and J are TRBV7-2 and TRBJ2-6; TRBD1 matches at 8 bases. This receptor was taken from a man younger than 35 who had mild COVID-19 (a few samples of this study predate the infection). Cell type and time point are not known. The specimen sequenced was PBMCs or a T cell subset sorted from them (not recorded which). This CDR3 reads CASSRHLTGDSGANVLTF. Here the CDR3 DNA reads TGTGCCAGCAGCCGGCATCTGACAGGGGACTCTGGGGCCAACGTCCTGACTTTC.